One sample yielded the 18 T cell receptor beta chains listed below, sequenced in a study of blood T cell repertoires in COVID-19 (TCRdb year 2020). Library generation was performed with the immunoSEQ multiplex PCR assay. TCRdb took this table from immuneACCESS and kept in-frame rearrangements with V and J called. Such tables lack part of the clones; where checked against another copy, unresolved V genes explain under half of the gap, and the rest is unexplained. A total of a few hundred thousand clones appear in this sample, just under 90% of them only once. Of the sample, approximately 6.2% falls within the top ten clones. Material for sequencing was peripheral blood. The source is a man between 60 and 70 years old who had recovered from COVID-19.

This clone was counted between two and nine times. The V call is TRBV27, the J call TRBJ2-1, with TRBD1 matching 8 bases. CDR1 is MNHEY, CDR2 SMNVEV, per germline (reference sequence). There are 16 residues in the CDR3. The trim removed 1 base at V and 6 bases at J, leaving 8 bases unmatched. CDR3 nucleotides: TGTGCCAGCAGTTTATTTGTCCGACAGGGGAGCAATGAGCAGTTCTTC. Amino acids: CASSLFVRQGSNEQFF.

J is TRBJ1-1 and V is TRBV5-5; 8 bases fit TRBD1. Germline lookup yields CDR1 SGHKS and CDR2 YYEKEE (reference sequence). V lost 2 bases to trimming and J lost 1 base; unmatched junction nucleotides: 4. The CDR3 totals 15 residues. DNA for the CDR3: TGTGCCAGCAGCTTCGGACAGGGCAGGAACACTGAAGCTTTCTTT. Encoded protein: CASSFGQGRNTEAFF.

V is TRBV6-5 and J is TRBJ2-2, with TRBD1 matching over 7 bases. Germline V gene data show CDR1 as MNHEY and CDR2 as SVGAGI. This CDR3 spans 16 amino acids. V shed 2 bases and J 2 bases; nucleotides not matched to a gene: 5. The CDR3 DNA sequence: TGTGCCAGCAGTTACGGGACAGTAATAAACACCGGGGAGCTGTTTTTT. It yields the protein CASSYGTVINTGELFF.

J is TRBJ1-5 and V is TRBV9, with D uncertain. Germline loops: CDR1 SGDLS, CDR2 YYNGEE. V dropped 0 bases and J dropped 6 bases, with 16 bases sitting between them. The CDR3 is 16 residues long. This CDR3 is CASSVGAGYGSQPQHF. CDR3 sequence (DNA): TGTGCCAGCAGCGTAGGGGCGGGATACGGGAGTCAGCCCCAGCATTTT.

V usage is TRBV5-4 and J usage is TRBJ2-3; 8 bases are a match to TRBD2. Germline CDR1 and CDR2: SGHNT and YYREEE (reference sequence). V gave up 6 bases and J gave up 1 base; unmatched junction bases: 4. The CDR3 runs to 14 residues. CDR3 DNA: TGTGCCAGCAAGGGGCGGGGGGGCACAGATACGCAGTATTTT. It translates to CASKGRGGTDTQYF.

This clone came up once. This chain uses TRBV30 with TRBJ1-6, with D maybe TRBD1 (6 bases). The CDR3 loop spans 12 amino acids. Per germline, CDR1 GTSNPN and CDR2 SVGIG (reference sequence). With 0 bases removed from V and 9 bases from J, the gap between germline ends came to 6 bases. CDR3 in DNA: TGTGCCTGGAGTGTACAGGGTTCACCCCTCCACTTT. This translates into CAWSVQGSPLHF.

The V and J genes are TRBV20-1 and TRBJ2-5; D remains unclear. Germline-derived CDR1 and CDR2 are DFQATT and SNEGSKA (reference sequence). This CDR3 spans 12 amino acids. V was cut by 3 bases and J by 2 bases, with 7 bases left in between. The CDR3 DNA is TGCAGTGCTAGTTCACAGCAAGAGACCCAGTACTTC. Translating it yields CSASSQQETQYF.

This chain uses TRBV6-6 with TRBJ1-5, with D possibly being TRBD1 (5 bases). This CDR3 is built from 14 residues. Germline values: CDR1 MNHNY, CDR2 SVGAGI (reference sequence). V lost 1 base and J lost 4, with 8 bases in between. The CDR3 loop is CASSYWQGNQPQHF. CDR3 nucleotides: TGTGCCAGCAGTTACTGGCAGGGTAATCAGCCCCAGCATTTT.

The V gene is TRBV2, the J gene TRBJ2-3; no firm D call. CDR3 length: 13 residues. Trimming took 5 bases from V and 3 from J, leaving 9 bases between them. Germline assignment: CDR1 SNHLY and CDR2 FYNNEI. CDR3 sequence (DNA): TGTGCCAGCAGTCCCCCGTTTACAGATACGCAGTATTTT. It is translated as CASSPPFTDTQYF.

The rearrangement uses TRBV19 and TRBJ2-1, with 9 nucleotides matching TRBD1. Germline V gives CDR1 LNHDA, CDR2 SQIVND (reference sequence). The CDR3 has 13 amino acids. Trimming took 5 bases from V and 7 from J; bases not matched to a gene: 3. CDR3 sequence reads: CASSVDRGNEQFF. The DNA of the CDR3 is TGTGCCAGTAGTGTCGACAGGGGGAATGAGCAGTTCTTC.

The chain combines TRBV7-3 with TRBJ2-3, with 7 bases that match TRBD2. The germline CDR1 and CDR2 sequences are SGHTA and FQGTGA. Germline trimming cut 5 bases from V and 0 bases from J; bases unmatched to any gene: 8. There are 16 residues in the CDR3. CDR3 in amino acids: CASSPLATTSTDTQYF. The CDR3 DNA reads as TGTGCCAGCAGCCCACTAGCGACGACTAGCACAGATACGCAGTATTTT.

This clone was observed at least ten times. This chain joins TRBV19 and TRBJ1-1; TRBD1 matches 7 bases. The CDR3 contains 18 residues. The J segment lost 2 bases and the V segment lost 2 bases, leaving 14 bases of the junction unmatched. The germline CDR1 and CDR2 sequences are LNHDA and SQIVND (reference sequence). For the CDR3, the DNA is TGTGCCAGTAGTATACGGGGACAGACGACAGCTTTAAACACTGAAGCTTTCTTT. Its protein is CASSIRGQTTALNTEAFF.

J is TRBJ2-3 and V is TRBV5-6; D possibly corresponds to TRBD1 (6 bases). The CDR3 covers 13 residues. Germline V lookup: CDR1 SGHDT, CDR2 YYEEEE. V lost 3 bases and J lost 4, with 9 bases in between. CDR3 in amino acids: CASSSYRADTQYF. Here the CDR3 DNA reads TGTGCCAGCAGCTCCTACAGGGCAGATACGCAGTATTTT.

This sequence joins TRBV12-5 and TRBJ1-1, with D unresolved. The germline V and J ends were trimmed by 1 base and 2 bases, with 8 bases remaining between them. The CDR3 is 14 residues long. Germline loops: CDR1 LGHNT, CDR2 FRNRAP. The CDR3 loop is CASGLGGANTEAFF. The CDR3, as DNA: TGTGCTAGTGGTTTGGGAGGCGCTAACACTGAAGCTTTCTTT.

The CDR3 DNA reads as TGTGCCAGCAGTCCAGGACAGGGTGGATGGTCACCCCTCCACTTT. This codes for CASSPGQGGWSPLHF. V gene TRBV3-1 (or the pseudogene TRBV3-2) combines with J gene TRBJ1-6, with 8 bases lining up with TRBD1. The V gene end was trimmed by 6 bases and the J gene end by 10 bases; junction bases not matched to a gene: 11. CDR3 length: 15 amino acids. Looked up from germline, CDR1 is LGHDT and CDR2 is YNNKEL (reference sequence).

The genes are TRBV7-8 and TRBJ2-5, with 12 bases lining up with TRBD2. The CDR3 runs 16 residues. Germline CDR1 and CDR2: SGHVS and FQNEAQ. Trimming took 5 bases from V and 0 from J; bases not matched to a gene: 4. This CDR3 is CASSPRLAGDQETQYF. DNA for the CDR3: TGTGCCAGCAGCCCCAGACTAGCGGGAGACCAAGAGACCCAGTACTTC.

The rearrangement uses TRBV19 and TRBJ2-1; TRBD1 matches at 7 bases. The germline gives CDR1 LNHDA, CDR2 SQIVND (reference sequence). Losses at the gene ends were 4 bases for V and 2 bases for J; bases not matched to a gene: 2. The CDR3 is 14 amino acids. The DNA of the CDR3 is TGTGCCAGTAGTAACAGGGGAACCTACAATGAGCAGTTCTTC. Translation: CASSNRGTYNEQFF.

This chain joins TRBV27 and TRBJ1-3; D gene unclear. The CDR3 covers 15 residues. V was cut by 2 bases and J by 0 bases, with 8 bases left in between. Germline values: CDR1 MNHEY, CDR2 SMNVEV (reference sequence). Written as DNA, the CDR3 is TGTGCCAGCAGTTTAGAGGGCCACTCTGGAAACACCATATATTTT. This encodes CASSLEGHSGNTIYF.